The rows below give T cell receptor beta chains drawn from one sample of a study of human T cells and chemical hapten exposure. TCRdb passed the RACE reads through MiXCR, listing each CDR3 protein once. This sample has 50,000 or so distinct CDR3 sequences, with about 10% found just once. The sequences come from whole blood, collected in connection with sensitization to the hapten diphenylcyclopropenone (DPC). The receptors here all came from a woman aged 40 to 55 with alopecia areata. Some clones in this sample may be carry-over from other donors' samples. The CDR3 runs from the conserved cysteine through the conserved F or W. The D gene is left open where the match is weak. Some rows mark clone size as missing; the rest say once, few, many or name a class of expanded clone.

TRBV27,TRBJ1-3,-,-,13,CASQGSSGNTIYF
TRBV28,TRBJ1-5,few,-,14,CASSLTGGNQPQHF
TRBV29-1,TRBJ1-1,many,-,13,CSAEASVNTEAFF
TRBV6-2/TRBV6-3,TRBJ2-5,-,TRBD2,15,CASSPGTSDQETQYF
TRBV12-3/TRBV12-4,TRBJ1-1,few,-,13,CASRLQGSTEAFF
TRBV2,TRBJ2-6,-,-,15,CASRGDFSGANVLTF
TRBV7-3,TRBJ2-5,-,-,14,CASSRGPTQETQYF
TRBV28,TRBJ1-1,-,-,12,CASPSGDTEAFF
TRBV12-5,TRBJ1-3,-,-,12,CASGRSGNTIYF
TRBV6-5,TRBJ1-3,many,-,15,CASSRQVRPGNTIYF
TRBV2,TRBJ2-5,-,TRBD2,15,CASNGLAGGQETQYF
TRBV5-1,TRBJ2-7,-,-,13,CASSLTGLNEQYF
TRBV3-1,TRBJ2-5,many,-,13,CASSQGRPGTQYF
TRBV7-8,TRBJ2-1,-,-,16,CASSLFRESSYNEQFF
TRBV28,TRBJ2-7,many,TRBD1,12,CASGQGFYEQYF
TRBV7-2,TRBJ1-1,many,-,19,CASSFFGRGFRPRNTEAFF
TRBV4-3,TRBJ1-4,-,-,17,CASSQDSRGWPPEKLFF
TRBV6-1,TRBJ1-1,few,-,13,CASSDSMRGSAFF
TRBV3-1,TRBJ2-6,many,-,15,CASSQGRAGANVLTF
TRBV24-1,TRBJ1-2,many,-,16,CATSDSLPKPDYGYTF
TRBV3-1,TRBJ1-1,-,TRBD1,14,CASSQAGGNTEAFF
TRBV18,TRBJ2-7,-,-,15,CASSPRQAQGDEQYF
TRBV20-1,TRBJ2-1,few,-,12,CSAGSLDNEQFF
TRBV18,TRBJ2-1,medium-sized,TRBD1,15,CASSLGTGRLGEQFF
TRBV6-2/TRBV6-3,TRBJ2-5,many,TRBD2,15,CASSKTSGGAETQYF
TRBV9,TRBJ2-3,-,-,16,CASSVALAASTDTQYF
TRBV7-8,TRBJ2-5,-,TRBD1,14,CASSLDSGGKTQYF
TRBV10-3,TRBJ1-2,-,-,15,CAISAAEAGDYGYTF
TRBV12-3/TRBV12-4,TRBJ1-1,many,TRBD1,15,CASSPGQGGDTEAFF
TRBV3-1,TRBJ2-5,-,TRBD2,15,CASSQSGGASETQYF
TRBV7-9,TRBJ1-1,many,TRBD1,13,CASSLEGATEAFF
TRBV12-3/TRBV12-4,TRBJ2-7,few,-,13,CASRTASTYEQYF
TRBV6-5,TRBJ1-1,few,-,17,CASIPLTARVLNTEAFF
TRBV12-3/TRBV12-4,TRBJ1-1,-,TRBD1,15,CASSPAGGRNTEAFF
TRBV20-1,TRBJ1-1,-,-,15,CSARVPGRLDTEAFF
TRBV6-5,TRBJ2-3,-,-,17,CASSYSTLGVITDTQYF
TRBV19,TRBJ1-2,many,-,15,CASSRGQKPNYGYTF
TRBV12-3/TRBV12-4,TRBJ2-5,few,-,15,CASRILEGRQETQYF
TRBV2,TRBJ2-1,many,-,15,CASSPQWTDYNEQFF
TRBV4-2,TRBJ2-7,many,-,14,CASSQARGTDEQYF
TRBV28,TRBJ1-3,many,-,16,CASSFRATGAGNTIYF
TRBV19,TRBJ2-7,few,-,13,CASSNPLGSEQYF
TRBV20-1,TRBJ2-7,many,TRBD2,14,CSARGGTIAHEQYF
TRBV6-2/TRBV6-3,TRBJ2-5,-,TRBD1,16,CASSYETGGAEETQYF
TRBV30,TRBJ2-7,-,TRBD2,14,CAWSVRRGGSPWYF
TRBV2,TRBJ2-2,few,TRBD2,13,CARRLANTGELFF
TRBV6-5,TRBJ2-7,few,-,12,CASSYSGGEQYF
TRBV7-9,TRBJ2-3,many,TRBD2,18,CASSLGTSSGPGTDTQYF
TRBV7-9,TRBJ1-1,few,-,16,CASSLAGGRGRTEAFF
TRBV24-1,TRBJ1-1,-,-,13,CATSKGPNTEAFF